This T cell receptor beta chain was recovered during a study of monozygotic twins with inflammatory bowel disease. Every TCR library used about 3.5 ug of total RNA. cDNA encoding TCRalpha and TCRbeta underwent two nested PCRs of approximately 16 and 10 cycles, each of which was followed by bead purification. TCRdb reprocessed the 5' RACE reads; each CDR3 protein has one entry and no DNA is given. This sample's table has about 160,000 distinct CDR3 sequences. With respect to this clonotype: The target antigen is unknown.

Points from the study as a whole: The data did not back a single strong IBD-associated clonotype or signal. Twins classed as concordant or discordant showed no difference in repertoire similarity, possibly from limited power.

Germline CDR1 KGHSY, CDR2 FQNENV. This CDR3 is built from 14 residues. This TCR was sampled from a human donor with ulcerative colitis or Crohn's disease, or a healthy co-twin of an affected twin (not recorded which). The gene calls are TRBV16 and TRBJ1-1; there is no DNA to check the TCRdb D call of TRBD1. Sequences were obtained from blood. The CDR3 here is CASSQGWGFTEAFF.